Presented here are 27 T cell receptor beta chains from one specimen sequenced in a study of CD8 T cells in Susac syndrome. The RNA, about 0.45 to 1 ug, was put through reverse transcription using random hexamers. One entry per CDR3 protein, called by TCRdb with MiXCR from the immunoSEQ multiplex PCR reads. The sample shows 50,000 or so distinct CDR3 sequences, 93% of them seen only once. Sequencing was done on a sample of CD8+ T cells from PBMCs. These receptors were taken from a human donor with multiple sclerosis.

This clonotype has a single count. The rearrangement joins TRBV27 to TRBJ2-5, with D perhaps matching TRBD2 (6 bases). The CDR3 loop spans 13 amino acids. V was trimmed by 2 bases and J by 3 bases, leaving 7 bases between them. CDR1 MNHEY and CDR2 SMNVEV come from the germline V gene (reference sequence). DNA for the CDR3: TGTGCCAGCAGTTTAGGAGGGGAAGAGACCCAGTACTTC. Its protein is CASSLGGEETQYF.

This clonotype is a singleton in its sample. This chain joins TRBV14 and TRBJ1-4; 7 bases match TRBD1. The CDR3 contains 15 residues. CDR1 and CDR2 (germline): SGHDN, FVKESK. Losses at the gene ends were 2 bases for V and 0 bases for J; bases not matched to a gene: 0. In DNA form, the CDR3 reads TGTGCCAGCAGCCAAACAGGGGCAACTAATGAAAAACTGTTTTTT. Translation gives CASSQTGATNEKLFF.

The rearrangement links TRBV28 to TRBJ1-1; a possible D gene is TRBD1 (6 bases). The CDR3 is 14 residues long. Trimming removed 6 bases from V and 8 bases from J, with 19 bases in between. Germline lookup yields CDR1 MDHEN and CDR2 SYDVKM. The CDR3 DNA sequence: TGTGCCAGCAGCCAAACCTACCCCGGGACAGAAGCTTTCTTT. Amino acid sequence: CASSQTYPGTEAFF.

The chain uses TRBV7-2 and TRBJ2-7, with D hard to call. The CDR3 has 12 residues. V was cut by 5 bases and J by 0 bases, with 5 bases left in between. The germline V gene has CDR1 SGHTA and CDR2 FQGNSA. As DNA, the CDR3 is TGTGCCAGCAGCGCCAGCTCCTACGAGCAGTACTTC. Its protein product is CASSASSYEQYF.

V usage is TRBV25-1 and J usage is TRBJ1-1; D ambiguous. Trimming removed 8 bases at V and 3 bases at J, with 13 bases between. The germline gives CDR1 MGHDK, CDR2 SYGVNS. The CDR3 spans 13 residues. In DNA, the CDR3 is TGTGCCAGCGGCCTTGAAGGAGACACTGAAGCTTTCTTT. Its translation is CASGLEGDTEAFF.

V gene TRBV7-2 combines with J gene TRBJ2-5; D possibly corresponds to TRBD2 (6 bases). Trimming left V 4 bases short and J 0 bases short, with 15 bases between. The CDR3 length is 16 residues. Per germline, CDR1 SGHTA and CDR2 FQGNSA. The CDR3: CASSSGLGWDQETQYF. CDR3 nucleotide sequence: TGTGCCAGCAGCTCGGGACTCGGATGGGACCAAGAGACCCAGTACTTC.

The V and J genes are TRBV6-4 and TRBJ2-3; 9 positions match TRBD2. This CDR3 spans 16 amino acids. Germline CDR1 is MRHNA and CDR2 is SNTAGT. Germline trimming cut 0 bases from V and 4 bases from J; bases unmatched to any gene: 5. Here the CDR3 reads CASSDSAGGPSDTQYF. The CDR3 coding sequence is TGTGCCAGCAGTGACTCTGCGGGGGGGCCTTCAGATACGCAGTATTTT.

V usage is TRBV6-1 and J usage is TRBJ1-3; 9 bases are a match to TRBD1. The CDR3 is 18 residues long. V was clipped by 5 bases and J by 1 base; unmatched bases: 12. Germline V CDR1 and CDR2: MNHNS, SASEGT. CDR3: CASSPWDRVFRSGNTIYF. DNA of the CDR3: TGTGCCAGCAGTCCGTGGGACAGGGTTTTCAGGTCTGGAAACACCATATATTTT.

The chain combines TRBV13 with TRBJ2-5; tentative D call: TRBD2 (6 bases). Germline CDR1 reads PRHDT; CDR2 reads FYEKMQ (reference sequence). The V end was cut by 5 bases, the J end by 6 bases, with 10 bases between. This CDR3 contains 12 residues. The CDR3 region is CASSGDSKTQYF. CDR3 nucleotides: TGTGCCAGCAGCGGGGACTCCAAGACCCAGTACTTC.

V usage is TRBV2 and J usage is TRBJ2-7; TRBD2 might be the D (5 bases). Germline values: CDR1 SNHLY, CDR2 FYNNEI. The CDR3 is 14 amino acids. Deletions cut 3 bases from V and 0 bases from J, with 9 bases between. CDR3 loop: CASSEPGDSYEQYF. The CDR3 bases are TGTGCCAGCAGTGAGCCCGGGGACTCCTACGAGCAGTACTTC.

To note about this clonotype: The junction differs from germline at one of its ends, possibly a read error. The chain links TRBV6-1 to TRBJ2-3, with D hard to call. CDR1 and CDR2 from the germline V gene are MNHNS and SASEGT. The CDR3 has 13 amino acids. The CDR3 region has the DNA TGTGCCCGCAGTGAAAAGGACACAGATACGCAGTATTTT. Encoded protein: CARSEKDTDTQYF.

The chain links TRBV15 to TRBJ2-1; 10 bases agree with TRBD1. Germline V CDR1 and CDR2: LNHNV, YYDKDF (reference sequence). V was pared by 1 base and J by 7 bases, with 10 bases of the junction left unmatched. CDR3 size: 17 residues. In DNA, the CDR3 is TGTGCCACCAGCAGAGTAGACAGGGGGCCTGCGGAAAATGAGCAGTTCTTC. Translation gives CATSRVDRGPAENEQFF. Supplemented by reference TRBV15 and TRBJ2-1, the full variable domain reads DAMVIQNPRYQVTQFGKPVTLSCSQTLNHNVMYWYQQKSSQAPKLLFHYYDKDFNNEADTPDNFQSRRPNTSFCFLDIRSPGLGDTAMYLCATSRVDRGPAENEQFFGPGTRLTVL.

J is TRBJ1-2 and V is TRBV2; maybe TRBD1 (6 bases). This CDR3 spans 11 amino acids. Germline V gives CDR1 SNHLY, CDR2 FYNNEI. The V end was cut by 2 bases, the J end by 11 bases, with 9 bases between. The CDR3 reads CASSEIQGYTF. In DNA, the CDR3 is TGTGCCAGCAGTGAAATACAGGGATACACCTTC.

This clonotype appeared once. The rearrangement uses TRBV11-1 and TRBJ1-1, with D uncertain. Trimming removed 5 bases at V and 1 base at J, with 14 bases between. This CDR3 is 15 amino acids long. Germline CDR1 reads SGHAT; CDR2 reads FQDESV (reference sequence). The DNA of the CDR3 is TGTGCCAGCAGCCCAACTTTTGTGGCGAACACTGAAGCTTTCTTT. It is translated as CASSPTFVANTEAFF.

The V gene is TRBV29-1, the J gene TRBJ2-5, with 12 bases lining up with TRBD2. Trimming cost V 6 bases and J 0 bases; bases outside gene matches: 2. The CDR3 covers 14 residues. Germline V gives CDR1 SQVTM, CDR2 ANQGSEA. Here the CDR3 DNA reads TGCAGCGTGACTAGCGGGGGCCACCAAGAGACCCAGTACTTC. It yields the protein CSVTSGGHQETQYF.

The chain carries TRBV13 and TRBJ2-1; 9 nucleotides agree with TRBD1. From germline, CDR1 is PRHDT and CDR2 FYEKMQ (reference sequence). J lost 3 bases, V lost 2 bases, and 5 bases had no gene match. The CDR3 sequence is 16 residues long. CDR3 nucleotides: TGTGCCAGCAGCTTATCGGGACAGGGATTCTACAATGAGCAGTTCTTC. It encodes CASSLSGQGFYNEQFF.

The J gene is TRBJ1-2, the V gene TRBV15, with D possibly TRBD1 on 6 matching bases. This CDR3 region has 13 residues. Germline CDR1 LNHNV, CDR2 YYDKDF (reference sequence). With 5 bases removed from V and 7 bases from J, the gap between germline ends came to 14 bases. The CDR3 is CATSLMGAVGYTF. In DNA, the CDR3 is TGTGCCACCAGCCTTATGGGGGCGGTTGGCTACACCTTC.

The V and J genes are TRBV5-4 and TRBJ1-2; D gene uncertain. The CDR3 is made up of 14 amino acids. The germline V gene encodes CDR1 SGHNT and CDR2 YYREEE (reference sequence). Trimming took 4 bases from V and 5 from J, leaving 15 bases between them. The CDR3 coding sequence is TGTGCCAGCAGCCCGGGAGGTTACTCATATGGCTACACCTTC. Residues: CASSPGGYSYGYTF.

This clonotype was counted once. This chain joins TRBV7-9 and TRBJ2-1; no clear D. Looked up from germline, CDR1 is SEHNR and CDR2 is FQNEAQ (reference sequence). The germline V and J ends were trimmed by 6 bases and 3 bases, with 6 bases remaining between them. The CDR3 is 12 amino acids. The CDR3 nucleotides are TGTGCCAGCAGGGATTACTACAATGAGCAGTTCTTC. Protein: CASRDYYNEQFF.

This chain uses TRBV27 with TRBJ1-1, with D possibly TRBD1 on 5 matching bases. The CDR3 spans 16 residues. Trimming took 7 bases from V and 0 from J, leaving 18 bases between them. Germline V gene lookup returns CDR1 MNHEY and CDR2 SMNVEV (reference sequence). The CDR3 DNA reads as TGTGCCAGCACCACAGTGGGGGGAAACATGAACACTGAAGCTTTCTTT. It is translated as CASTTVGGNMNTEAFF.

This clonotype was found once. The rearrangement uses TRBV7-3 and TRBJ1-6; D is uncertain. Germline CDR1 is SGHTA and CDR2 is FQGTGA. V lost 3 bases and J 6 bases, leaving 18 bases between the germline ends. This CDR3 is built from 17 residues. The CDR3 nucleotides are TGTGCCAGCAGCTTCGTCACGGACCCTTGGCGTAATTCACCCCTCCACTTT. Translated: CASSFVTDPWRNSPLHF.

This CDR3 reads CASSGGTDTQYF. The CDR3 DNA follows: TGTGCCAGCAGCGGGGGCACAGATACGCAGTATTTT. The chain carries TRBV7-2 and TRBJ2-3; unclear D gene. Trimming cost V 5 bases and J 1 base, with 4 bases left between them. Germline CDR1 SGHTA, CDR2 FQGNSA. The CDR3 loop spans 12 amino acids.

V usage is TRBV24-1 and J usage is TRBJ1-1; unclear D gene. Germline-derived CDR1 and CDR2 are KGHDR and SFDVKD. The V end lost 9 bases, the J end lost 1 base, and 8 bases lay between the germline ends. This CDR3 region has 12 residues. CDR3 DNA sequence: TGTGCCACCCGTGGGGAGAACACTGAAGCTTTCTTT. This translates into CATRGENTEAFF.

The chain links TRBV27 to TRBJ2-7; TRBD2 aligns across 9 bases. The germline gives CDR1 MNHEY, CDR2 SMNVEV (reference sequence). The V gene end was trimmed by 4 bases and the J gene end by 2 bases; junction bases not matched to a gene: 9. The CDR3 is 16 residues long. The CDR3 nucleotides read TGTGCCAGCAGTTGGATGCTAGCGGGGTCCACCTACGAGCAGTACTTC. This translates into CASSWMLAGSTYEQYF.

The rearrangement links TRBV30 to TRBJ1-2, with 10 bases fitting TRBD1. Germline V gives CDR1 GTSNPN, CDR2 SVGIG (reference sequence). The CDR3 is made up of 14 amino acids. V shed 4 bases and J 3 bases; nucleotides not matched to a gene: 5. CDR3 sequence: CAWNDRGPDYGYTF. The DNA for the CDR3 is TGTGCCTGGAACGACAGGGGGCCTGACTATGGCTACACCTTC.

This chain links TRBV9 with TRBJ2-1; D is possibly TRBD2 (6 bases). The V end was cut by 3 bases, the J end by 9 bases, with 19 bases between. Germline assignment: CDR1 SGDLS and CDR2 YYNGEE. The CDR3 loop spans 15 amino acids. CDR3 sequence reads: CASSAGSSGSGEQFF. CDR3 DNA: TGTGCCAGCAGCGCGGGCTCCTCCGGGAGCGGTGAGCAGTTCTTC.

The chain employs TRBV9 and TRBJ2-1; possibly TRBD1 for D (5 bases). Germline CDR1 is SGDLS and CDR2 is YYNGEE. The CDR3 is 14 residues long. V lost 3 bases and J 8 bases, leaving 15 bases between the germline ends. CDR3 nucleotides: TGTGCCAGCAGCGGGACACGGGTGATCGATGAGCAGTTCTTC. Translation: CASSGTRVIDEQFF.